This TCR beta chain was sequenced during a study of technical replicates of blood from four donors. This clone was picked up one time. Between the trimmed V and J ends, which lost 5 bases and 0 bases, there was a span of 10 bases. The CDR3 consists of 14 residues. In germline, CDR1 is MNHNS, CDR2 SASEGT. Method: immunoSEQ multiplex PCR; TCRdb's copy keeps in-frame clones and lacks some. The profile shows roughly 50,000 clones, around 93% of them singletons. This TCR was recovered from a human donor in good health. Some clones in this sample may be carry-over from other donors' samples. The sample comprised PBMCs. The rearrangement uses TRBV6-1 and TRBJ1-1; possible D gene TRBD1, 6 bases. The CDR3 sequence: CASSSGVMNTEAFF. The DNA of the CDR3 is TGTGCCAGCAGTTCAGGGGTCATGAACACTGAAGCTTTCTTT.